This T cell receptor beta chain originates from a study of blood T cells in healthy people across ages. This clonotype was seen a handful of times. Its antigen is as yet unknown. General study results and limits: Estimates of total diversity, which came from one million sequenced T cells, were considered to be underestimates. Donor CMV status, an unknown factor, possibly confounded changes in expanded clonotypes.

A J-beta primer mix and a sample-barcoded 5' primer were used in a second PCR of about 6 to 12 cycles. TCRdb passed the 5' RACE reads through MiXCR, listing each CDR3 protein once. Of hundreds of thousands of distinct CDR3 sequences in the sample, about 37% were seen once. A minimum of 6 micrograms of total RNA was extracted per sample. Germline V lookup: CDR1 MNHNS, CDR2 SASEGT. V shed 3 bases and J shed 5 bases, with 19 bases lying between them. The CDR3 is 16 amino acids. The sequence came from a young man in good health. The sequencing input was blood. V gene TRBV6-1 combines with J gene TRBJ2-5, with D tentatively TRBD1 or TRBD2 (5 bases each). The CDR3 bases are TGTGCCAGCAGTGAGGATCGGGCCAGGGAGATTGAGACCCAGTACTTC. Amino acids: CASSEDRAREIETQYF.